The rows below give T cell receptor beta chains drawn from one sample of a study of T cells in Graves' hyperthyroidism and ophthalmopathy. A single record per CDR3 protein comes from TCRdb applying MiXCR to the multiplex PCR reads. The sample lists about 720,000 distinct CDR3 sequences; over 15% were seen once. The sequencing sample was made of blood. All receptors derive from a woman aged 50 to 60 with Graves' hyperthyroidism that later progressed to Graves' ophthalmopathy. CDR3s include the opening cysteine and the closing phenylalanine or tryptophan. The order of the fields is V gene, clone size, J gene, D gene, CDR3 DNA, CDR3 protein. D genes are given only for firm matches. Some rows have no size entry. The others give once, few or many, or a class for an expanded clone.

v_gene: TRBV12-5
abundance: few
j_gene: TRBJ2-2
d_gene: TRBD2
CDR3nt: TGTGCTAGTGGGGGGACTAGCGGGGGCACCGGGGAGCTGTTTTTT
CDR3aa: CASGGTSGGTGELFF

v_gene: TRBV29-1
abundance: -
j_gene: TRBJ2-2
d_gene: -
CDR3nt: TGCAGCGTAGATAAAGGGCGGGCGAACACCGGGGAGCTGTTTTTT
CDR3aa: CSVDKGRANTGELFF

v_gene: TRBV30
abundance: -
j_gene: TRBJ1-4
d_gene: -
CDR3nt: TGTGCCTGGAGTTGGGGGTCCAATGAAAAACTGTTTTTT
CDR3aa: CAWSWGSNEKLFF

v_gene: TRBV2
abundance: few
j_gene: TRBJ1-1
d_gene: -
CDR3nt: TGTGCCAGCTGGCCGGGATGGGGGGGGACTATGAACACTGAAGCTTTCTTT
CDR3aa: CASWPGWGGTMNTEAFF

v_gene: TRBV18
abundance: many
j_gene: TRBJ2-5
d_gene: -
CDR3nt: TGTGCCAGCTCACCCCAGGGCCAAGAGACCCAGTACTTC
CDR3aa: CASSPQGQETQYF

v_gene: TRBV28
abundance: -
j_gene: TRBJ2-7
d_gene: -
CDR3nt: TGTGCCAGCAGCTTGCGCATAGCGGAGGCCTACGAGCAGTACTTC
CDR3aa: CASSLRIAEAYEQYF

v_gene: TRBV6-1
abundance: -
j_gene: TRBJ1-3
d_gene: -
CDR3nt: TGTGCCAGCAAGAGACAGGTGTCCTCTGGAAACACCATATATTTT
CDR3aa: CASKRQVSSGNTIYF

v_gene: TRBV6-1
abundance: few
j_gene: TRBJ1-5
d_gene: -
CDR3nt: TGTGCCAGCCAAGTTCCCGGGACAACTAGCAATCAGCCCCAGCATTTT
CDR3aa: CASQVPGTTSNQPQHF

v_gene: TRBV20-1
abundance: many
j_gene: TRBJ2-7
d_gene: TRBD1
CDR3nt: TGCAGTGCGAATGGGGACAGCTCCTACGAGCAGTACTTC
CDR3aa: CSANGDSSYEQYF

v_gene: TRBV7-9
abundance: few
j_gene: TRBJ1-6
d_gene: -
CDR3nt: TGTGCCAGCAGCTTTGGCGATTCACCCCTCCACTTT
CDR3aa: CASSFGDSPLHF

v_gene: TRBV3-1
abundance: few
j_gene: TRBJ2-1
d_gene: -
CDR3nt: TGTGCCAGCAGCCAACTCCTGCCGGGACCACGGGATGAGCAGTTCTTC
CDR3aa: CASSQLLPGPRDEQFF

v_gene: TRBV29-1
abundance: -
j_gene: TRBJ1-5
d_gene: -
CDR3nt: TGCAGCGTTGTTGCCCGGGTCGGGGAACCCCAGCATTTT
CDR3aa: CSVVARVGEPQHF

v_gene: TRBV19
abundance: few
j_gene: TRBJ2-2
d_gene: -
CDR3nt: TGTGCCAGTAGTATTGGGGGCGGGATACCCGGGGAGCTGTTTTTT
CDR3aa: CASSIGGGIPGELFF

v_gene: TRBV5-1
abundance: few
j_gene: TRBJ2-7
d_gene: TRBD1
CDR3nt: TGCGCCAGCAGCTGGACAGGGAATCTTGGCGAGCAGTACTTC
CDR3aa: CASSWTGNLGEQYF

v_gene: TRBV20-1
abundance: -
j_gene: TRBJ1-6
d_gene: -
CDR3nt: TGCAGTGCTGCAAACCGGGAACCAAATTCACCCCTCCACTTT
CDR3aa: CSAANREPNSPLHF

v_gene: TRBV3-1
abundance: many
j_gene: TRBJ2-7
d_gene: -
CDR3nt: TGTGCCAGCAGCCAAGAGCGGTCCTACGAGCAGTACTTC
CDR3aa: CASSQERSYEQYF

v_gene: TRBV5-1
abundance: few
j_gene: TRBJ2-3
d_gene: -
CDR3nt: TGCGCCAGCAGCTTGGAGGAATCTAGCACAGATACGCAGTATTTT
CDR3aa: CASSLEESSTDTQYF

v_gene: TRBV7-6
abundance: -
j_gene: TRBJ2-2
d_gene: -
CDR3nt: TGTGCCACCTCCCCCCTGCGGGGTATCACCGGGGAGCTGTTTTTT
CDR3aa: CATSPLRGITGELFF

v_gene: TRBV5-4
abundance: -
j_gene: TRBJ2-2
d_gene: -
CDR3nt: TGTGCCAGCAGCTTGTATCGGGGAGACACCGGGGAGCTGTTTTTT
CDR3aa: CASSLYRGDTGELFF

v_gene: TRBV12-3/TRBV12-4
abundance: many
j_gene: TRBJ2-1
d_gene: TRBD1
CDR3nt: TGTGCCAGCAGCCTGGGACAGGTGGCCTACAATGAGCAGTTCTTC
CDR3aa: CASSLGQVAYNEQFF

v_gene: TRBV3-1
abundance: many
j_gene: TRBJ1-1
d_gene: -
CDR3nt: TGTGCCAGCAGCCAATGGTTGACAGAGAACACTGAAGCTTTCTTT
CDR3aa: CASSQWLTENTEAFF

v_gene: TRBV20-1
abundance: many
j_gene: TRBJ2-7
d_gene: TRBD1
CDR3nt: TGCAGTGCCAAGGAACCGGGACAGAGGATCTACGAGCAGTACTTC
CDR3aa: CSAKEPGQRIYEQYF

v_gene: TRBV5-4
abundance: -
j_gene: TRBJ1-5
d_gene: -
CDR3nt: TGTGCCAGCAGCTTGGGGCAGCTACCCAATCAGCCCCAGCATTTT
CDR3aa: CASSLGQLPNQPQHF

v_gene: TRBV28
abundance: once
j_gene: TRBJ2-7
d_gene: -
CDR3nt: TGTGCCAGCAGCGGCGCGCCAGACCGATCCTACGAGCAGTACTTC
CDR3aa: CASSGAPDRSYEQYF

v_gene: TRBV7-9
abundance: -
j_gene: TRBJ1-4
d_gene: TRBD1
CDR3nt: TGTGCCAGCAGCCCGGGGCCAGGGGGCCGACTTAAACTGTTTTTT
CDR3aa: CASSPGPGGRLKLFF

v_gene: TRBV3-1
abundance: many
j_gene: TRBJ1-6
d_gene: -
CDR3nt: TGTGCCGCAGGTACCGCCTATAATTCACCCCTCCACTTT
CDR3aa: CAAGTAYNSPLHF

v_gene: TRBV3-1
abundance: many
j_gene: TRBJ1-2
d_gene: -
CDR3nt: TGTGCCAGCAGCCCCAGGACAGATCTCTATGGCTACACCTTC
CDR3aa: CASSPRTDLYGYTF

v_gene: TRBV25-1
abundance: once
j_gene: TRBJ1-3
d_gene: TRBD1
CDR3nt: TGTGCCAGCGCGGACAGGACCGCTGGAAACACCATATATTTT
CDR3aa: CASADRTAGNTIYF

v_gene: TRBV7-9
abundance: many
j_gene: TRBJ1-2
d_gene: -
CDR3nt: TGTGCCAGCAGCTTAGACAGAGCCTCCTATGGCTACACCTTC
CDR3aa: CASSLDRASYGYTF

v_gene: TRBV3-1
abundance: many
j_gene: TRBJ2-5
d_gene: -
CDR3nt: TGTGCCAGCAGCCAAGTTCACAGAGGGGGGGATGAGACCCAGTACTTC
CDR3aa: CASSQVHRGGDETQYF

v_gene: TRBV20-1
abundance: many
j_gene: TRBJ2-3
d_gene: -
CDR3nt: TGCAGTGCTAGAGGTTGGGTGAGCACAGATACGCAGTATTTT
CDR3aa: CSARGWVSTDTQYF

v_gene: TRBV29-1
abundance: many
j_gene: TRBJ1-1
d_gene: TRBD1
CDR3nt: TGCAGCGTTGAAGTGGGAGGAAGGGGGCGGACTGAAGCTTTCTTT
CDR3aa: CSVEVGGRGRTEAFF

v_gene: TRBV7-9
abundance: -
j_gene: TRBJ2-3
d_gene: -
CDR3nt: TGTGCCAGCAGCTTAGGGAGGCTCCCATCAGATACGCAGTATTTT
CDR3aa: CASSLGRLPSDTQYF

v_gene: TRBV12-5
abundance: many
j_gene: TRBJ2-7
d_gene: -
CDR3nt: TGTGCTAGTGGTTTGCCCGGGACTTTCCACGAGCAGTACTTC
CDR3aa: CASGLPGTFHEQYF

v_gene: TRBV7-9
abundance: many
j_gene: TRBJ2-7
d_gene: TRBD1
CDR3nt: TGTGCCAGCAGTCACACCGGGACAGCGATCGACGAGCAGTACTTC
CDR3aa: CASSHTGTAIDEQYF

v_gene: TRBV29-1
abundance: few
j_gene: TRBJ2-2
d_gene: -
CDR3nt: TGCAGCGTTGAGGGGGAAATGAACACCGGGGAGCTGTTTTTT
CDR3aa: CSVEGEMNTGELFF

v_gene: TRBV7-2
abundance: -
j_gene: TRBJ2-7
d_gene: -
CDR3nt: TGTGCCAGCAGCTTAGAACCACTTGGGGCTAGCGAGCAGTACTTC
CDR3aa: CASSLEPLGASEQYF

v_gene: TRBV9
abundance: -
j_gene: TRBJ2-3
d_gene: -
CDR3nt: TGTGCCAGTACCGTGGGGGGGGCCACAGATACGCAGTATTTT
CDR3aa: CASTVGGATDTQYF

v_gene: TRBV18
abundance: -
j_gene: TRBJ2-3
d_gene: -
CDR3nt: TGTGCCAGCTCAAGGTTGCAGGCAGGGGACTTCACAGATACGCAGTATTTT
CDR3aa: CASSRLQAGDFTDTQYF

v_gene: TRBV12-5
abundance: many
j_gene: TRBJ2-5
d_gene: -
CDR3nt: TGTGCTAGTGGTTTGGGCATTGAAGAGACCCAGTACTTC
CDR3aa: CASGLGIEETQYF

v_gene: TRBV20-1
abundance: few
j_gene: TRBJ1-2
d_gene: TRBD1
CDR3nt: TGCAGTGCTAACCAGGGGGAAGGTGGCTACACCTTC
CDR3aa: CSANQGEGGYTF

v_gene: TRBV30
abundance: -
j_gene: TRBJ2-7
d_gene: -
CDR3nt: TGTGCCTGGAGTCCCCTTGCAGGGCCCTACGAGCAGTACTTC
CDR3aa: CAWSPLAGPYEQYF

v_gene: TRBV9
abundance: -
j_gene: TRBJ1-1
d_gene: -
CDR3nt: TGTGCCAGCAGCGTAGTTGACGGGGAAGCTTTCTTT
CDR3aa: CASSVVDGEAFF

v_gene: TRBV24-1
abundance: -
j_gene: TRBJ2-1
d_gene: TRBD1
CDR3nt: TGTGCCACCAGCACCGGGACAGCGAACCAGCAGTTCTTC
CDR3aa: CATSTGTANQQFF

v_gene: TRBV6-1
abundance: -
j_gene: TRBJ1-3
d_gene: -
CDR3nt: TGTGCCAGCCAGAGGTTCTCTGGAAACACCATATATTTT
CDR3aa: CASQRFSGNTIYF

v_gene: TRBV6-1
abundance: few
j_gene: TRBJ2-1
d_gene: -
CDR3nt: TGTGCCAGCGTCAGGATCCCCTACAATGAGCAGTTCTTC
CDR3aa: CASVRIPYNEQFF

v_gene: TRBV6-5
abundance: -
j_gene: TRBJ1-2
d_gene: -
CDR3nt: TGTGCCAGCAGTTCCCGTACAGGCTACACCTTC
CDR3aa: CASSSRTGYTF

v_gene: TRBV6-5
abundance: -
j_gene: TRBJ1-6
d_gene: -
CDR3nt: TGTGCCAGCAGTTACTCGACCGGGCAGAGCTCCTATAATTCACCCCTCCACTTT
CDR3aa: CASSYSTGQSSYNSPLHF